This record looks at one T cell receptor (beta chain) sequence and its context. What this receptor recognizes is not known. Within one base of it there is no much larger clone, and no base qualities were kept. Taken from cysteine to phenylalanine, the CDR3 has 16 residues. Of the read, only the CDR3 DNA is kept; its 48 bases are in frame from base 1. Trimmed from V: 7 bases; trimmed from J: 6 bases; junction bases lacking a gene match: 11. CDR1 KGHDR and CDR2 SFDVKD were looked up in the germline V gene. These data are taken from a study of T cell responses to AZD1222 COVID-19 vaccine (dated by TCRdb to about 2021). The study in broad terms: TCR sequencing covered more than 230 trial participants: about 210 given two doses of AZD1222 and approximately 26 given two doses of MenACWY control vaccine. Trial participants were enrolled by age into 18-55, 56-69 and 70-plus year subgroups, with approximately 150, 28 and 58 TCR-sequenced participants respectively. What the work shows at the level of the full study, not this receptor alone: Because no day 14 peak-response samples were available, the repertoires could be characterized only after the peak T cell response. In the small 56-69-year group, the increase in depth fell short of significance, most likely because of low power. Only 5 to 7 AZD1222 recipients were SARS-CoV-2 seropositive at baseline, limiting conclusions about previously exposed vaccinees. Most participants were white British and females outnumbered males, and the authors suggested that clonal diversity may have been underestimated. After two AZD1222 doses, spike-specific TCR breadth and depth were significantly higher than at day 0 and than in MenACWY recipients. Reportedly, close to half of the unique spike-specific TCRs recognized epitopes lying outside the regions that are mutated in the B.1.351 and B.1.1.7 variants. Vaccine-associated CD4 TCRs spanned the whole spike protein, with dominant responses in regions 160-218 and 743-854.

The CDR3 regions of human TCRbeta chains were subjected to immunosequencing. On the authors' methods: Repertoire TCRs were checked for matches against a reference library of SARS-CoV-2-specific TCRs that had been generated using the MIRA antigen-specificity platform. Breadth was defined as the fraction of unique TCRs that were SARS-CoV-2-associated, and depth was defined as the fraction of total T cells that were SARS-CoV-2-associated. Using the MIRA data, every spike-specific TCR was mapped to the spike region that the TCR reacted to and assigned to either a CD4 or a CD8 class. Log10-transformed breadth and depth values were compared by one-way ANOVA with Sidak's multiple comparisons tests. TCRdb limited this immuneACCESS table to in-frame rearrangements with V and J called. A share of clones is missing; checked studies link under half to unresolved V genes, and the rest is unexplained. V and J calls and clone size are as listed in that table; D and trimming were resolved from the DNA. This sample gives over 80,000 clones in total; about 89% of them show up just once. The top ten clones comprise 8% to 9.5% of the sample.

The sample's time point label is to be understood as: about 28 days (+/-7) after the second vaccine dose. AZD1222 recipients given second doses at about 4 weeks or at about 12 weeks were pooled, since spike-specific TCR depth and breadth were not found to differ between the two schedules. Samples from vaccinated people were obtained from the UK trials COV001 and COV002, which included a single-blind randomized controlled phase 2/3 trial of AZD1222 (ChAdOx1 nCoV-19) in healthy adults. Trial participant PBMC samples were collected at day 0 and day 28 after the second dose for TCRbeta chain sequencing.

The origin of this receptor is an adult who received the AZD1222 COVID-19 vaccine. This chain joins TRBV24-1 to TRBJ2-2, and 9 bases in between align with TRBD1. The sequencing used peripheral blood, collected 28 days after the second AZD1222 dose. This receptor has the CDR3 CATSHTGTGRPGELFF. Here is the DNA: TGTGCCACCAGCCACACCGGGACAGGGAGACCCGGGGAGCTGTTTTTT.